Detailed here is one TCR beta chain. Trimming pared 4 bases from V and 4 bases from J, leaving 11 bases between. CDR1 SGHDT and CDR2 YYEEEE come from the germline V gene. CDR3 size: 13 residues. This record comes from a study of T cells of healthy individuals. One entry per CDR3 protein, called by TCRdb with MiXCR from the 5' RACE reads. Of over 95,000 distinct CDR3 sequences listed, about 16% are singletons. The receptor comes from a human donor in good health. J is TRBJ2-5 and V is TRBV5-6, with a possible D match to TRBD2 (6 bases). CDR3 bases: TGTGCCAGCAGCCTCGGGAGTCGAGAGACCCAGTACTTC. This gives the protein CASSLGSRETQYF.